This entry features one TCR beta chain sequence. What it binds is unknown. A read error may produce the germline difference seen at one junction end. This entry is derived from a study of cytomegalovirus exposure and HLA in healthy donors. The CDR3 sequence is 13 residues long. Germline V gives CDR1 SEHNR, CDR2 FQNEAQ (reference sequence). Samples came from healthy bone marrow donors. The PCR had 60 Vbeta and 13 Jbeta primers. Here immunoSEQ multiplex PCR was the method, and the copy in TCRdb shows in-frame clones only, minus some. The sample yields about 300,000 clones, just over 85% seen once. The study, taken as a whole, reports: Reports credit the classifier with highly specific, highly sensitive diagnosis of cytomegalovirus status.

V usage is TRBV7-9 and J usage is TRBJ2-7; D ambiguous. This clonotype was obtained from a man aged 40-55 years in good health and CMV-seropositive. The specimen sequenced was PBMCs. The CDR3 sequence is CASSLKSSYEQYF. The CDR3 region has the DNA TGTGCCAGCAGCTTAAAGAGCTCCTACGAACAGTACTTC.